The 7 T cell receptor beta chains reported below all come from one sample, sequenced in a study of blood T cell repertoires in COVID-19. The protocol was immunoSEQ multiplex PCR, while the TCRdb copy is restricted to in-frame clones and leaves out a portion. The sample includes approximately 260,000 clones, roughly nine tenths of them seen just once. The sample was PBMCs or T cells enriched from blood (not recorded which). Receptors were obtained from an older woman who had recovered from COVID-19.

In this sample, this clone turned up once. V and J are TRBV12-3 or TRBV12-4 and TRBJ1-1; possible D gene TRBD1, 5 bases. The CDR3 spans 12 residues. The ends were cut back, 7 bases at V and 8 bases at J, with 14 bases in the middle. CDR3 sequence (DNA): TGTGCCAGCATCCCCGGGGGTCGGGAAGCTTTCTTT. Translated, it gives CASIPGGREAFF.

The chain combines TRBV9 with TRBJ2-2, with 9 bases lining up with TRBD2. V lost 5 bases and J lost 4; bases outside the gene matches: 3. The germline V gene has CDR1 SGDLS and CDR2 YYNGEE. This CDR3 region has 14 residues. CDR3 protein: CASRPSGATGELFF. In DNA form, the CDR3 reads TGTGCCAGCAGACCTAGCGGGGCCACCGGGGAGCTGTTTTTT.

The chain employs TRBV28 and TRBJ2-7; TRBD1 matches 11 bases. In germline, CDR1 is MDHEN, CDR2 SYDVKM. The CDR3 spans 15 residues. Trimming at V came to 1 base and at J to 3 bases, leaving 2 bases not matched to a gene. This CDR3 is CASSLSDRGLYEQYF. For the CDR3, the DNA is TGTGCCAGCAGTTTATCGGACAGGGGGCTCTACGAGCAGTACTTC.

The chain recombines TRBV6-1 with TRBJ1-1; D unclear. V was trimmed by 1 base and J by 5 bases, leaving 11 bases between them. The CDR3 is 14 amino acids. CDR1 is MNHNS, CDR2 SASEGT, per germline. The CDR3 spells CASSEGRKRTEAFF. The CDR3, as DNA: TGTGCCAGCAGTGAAGGACGTAAGCGAACTGAAGCTTTCTTT.

The rearrangement uses TRBV7-9 and TRBJ2-5; 10 bases are shared with TRBD2. Trimming removed 1 base from V and 4 bases from J; junction bases left unmatched: 0. CDR1 is SEHNR, CDR2 FQNEAQ, per germline (reference sequence). The CDR3 has 14 amino acids. DNA for the CDR3: TGTGCCAGCAGCTTAGGGACTAGCGGAGAGACCCAGTACTTC. The encoded protein is CASSLGTSGETQYF.

V is TRBV7-9 and J is TRBJ2-7; 7 bases are shared with TRBD2. V trimming: 2 bases; J trimming: 1 base; junction bases outside the gene matches: 5. The CDR3 loop spans 15 amino acids. The germline V gene has CDR1 SEHNR and CDR2 FQNEAQ (reference sequence). The CDR3 region has the DNA TGTGCCAGCAGCTTATGGGGAGGGGCTTCCTACGAGCAGTACTTC. Translating it yields CASSLWGGASYEQYF.

V and J are TRBV5-1 and TRBJ1-4; perhaps TRBD1 as D (6 bases). Trimming took 4 bases from V and 6 from J, leaving 13 bases between them. The CDR3 is made up of 14 amino acids. Germline assignment: CDR1 SGHRS and CDR2 YFSETQ. The CDR3 sequence: CASSIGTSDEKLFF. The DNA for the CDR3 is TGCGCCAGCAGCATAGGGACATCCGATGAAAAACTGTTTTTT.